This T cell receptor (beta chain) was captured by sequencing in a study of cytomegalovirus exposure and HLA in healthy donors (dated by TCRdb to the late 2010s). For the wider study: An earlier analysis of approximately 590 of the donors reported approximately 270 Gb of sequence data and roughly 110 million unique TCR beta sequences from 150 million to 200 million T cells. The T cell repertoires of several hundred subjects were profiled by immunosequencing and related to cytomegalovirus serostatus. An earlier analysis of 587 of the donors used high-throughput TCR beta sequencing to judge whether each TCR beta V gene segment behaved as functional or pseudogenic. Several DR-DQ haplotypes were treated as single units for association and clustering because of strong linkage in the cohort. Donor age, sex, ethnicity and CMV serostatus were collected together with the repertoire data. To predict cytomegalovirus infection status, the study combined high-throughput TCR immunosequencing, statistical association of individual TCRs with disease status, and machine learning. Roughly 290 gigabases of sequencing data and around 85 million unique TCR sequences made up an early release that covered roughly 670 HLA-typed donors. The study was designed to test whether signatures of past pathogen exposure could be identified by cataloging public T cell receptors. Class I and class II HLA loci were covered by the typing at four-digit resolution. Among 300 to 450 genotyped donors of the cohort, an average of about 240,000 unique TCR beta nucleotide sequences were sequenced per donor, about a sixth of them non-productive. Genome-wide SNP genotypes for about 60% of the roughly 670 donors were used in a later genetic analysis, which treated that subset as a discovery cohort. The number of typed donors differed by locus: about 620-630 for A, B, C, DRB1 and DQB1; 500 to 550 for DQA1; 606 for DPA1; and 400 to 480 for DPB1. Every repertoire in the discovery cohort had been generated on one and the same sequencing platform. A later analysis re-analyzed previously published TCR beta repertoires from roughly 630 donors and added high-resolution HLA genotyping to study TCR occurrence patterns. In the later analysis, no new phenotypic data were used to find candidate immune exposures; instead, reliance was placed on TCR beta sequences and their occurrence across donors. A separate validation cohort of approximately 130 different subjects was used in addition to the roughly 670-subject first cohort. Of the roughly 430 genotyped donors, over 70% fell in the genetic ancestry cluster associated with self-reported Caucasian donors. The full study reports these points: The 87-base-pair reads could not distinguish some IMGT-functional V segments, including TRBV6-2 and TRBV6-3, so those segments were excluded. Because HLA typing was missing for some donors at each locus, association tests included only the typed subset. In this cohort, only TCR beta chains were sequenced, and detectable features were limited by the absence of alpha or paired-chain data. Cytomegalovirus status was reported to be diagnosed by the classifier with high specificity and sensitivity in both the original and validation cohorts. In a later analysis, the rate of TCR association differed among HLA loci, with DRB1 alleles having the most associated TCRs and HLA-C alleles having the fewest. A further reported finding was that TCR beta sequences accurately predicted the HLA-A and HLA-B alleles for most subjects in the first cohort. At a false discovery rate of 0.05, a later analysis linked 15,000 to 20,000 TCR beta sequences to specific HLA alleles. A later analysis found that most CMV-associated TCR beta chains appeared HLA-restricted, with HLA associations seemingly driven largely by CMV exposure. Roughly uniform sequencing depth across donors was assumed in presence/absence analyses, although this assumption may not hold. In an earlier analysis of around 500 of the donors, most TCR beta V segments appeared in productive rearrangements about 87% or about 30% of the time, broadly matching IMGT annotations. Correlated functional status among segregating V segments might be attributable to linkage disequilibrium, but an unknown experimental factor could not be ruled out. According to a later analysis, parvovirus B19, influenza, CMV and Epstein-Barr virus appeared linked to several top co-occurrence clusters. CMV serostatus was the only immune exposure information available for the cohort. In vitro tests confirmed that a few of the cytomegalovirus-associated TCR beta chains recognize cytomegalovirus antigens. A cluster of highly shared sequence variants was judged likely to represent a technical artifact of the sequencing pipeline. The study listed around 160 TCR beta chains as associated with cytomegalovirus. An association between a missense DCLRE1C variant and V-gene and J-gene trimming of TCR beta chains was found in a later genetic analysis and replicated in an independent cohort. In a later analysis, HLA-associated TCR beta chains showed more clonal expansion and lower generation probabilities than non-associated chains that were equally common. In a later genetic analysis, fewer N-insertions in productive TCRs were reported among donors in an Asian-associated ancestry cluster than the roughly 700-donor mean. While some public TCRs were present in many individuals, most TCR sequences turned up only very rarely across donors. Assigning TCR associations to individual alleles was difficult when HLA alleles, especially DR and DQ, strongly co-occurred. Because counts were too low, roughly 16 rarely observed V segments, including chromosome 9 orphons, were left out of the earlier analysis of 587 of the donors. According to the authors, the approach could potentially be generalized to other disease states and immunological phenotypes.

Notes on this clone: Which antigen it targets is not known. Base qualities were left out, and no much larger clone turns up one base away.

V lost 6 bases and J lost 1 base, and the count of bases not matched to a germline gene is 8. The CDR3 runs 15 amino acids, cysteine and phenylalanine included. Solely the CDR3 DNA is kept, with 45 bases framed from the first base. Per the germline V gene, SGHDT is the CDR1 and YYEEEE is the CDR2. Libraries were built with the immunoSEQ multiplex PCR assay. A mixture of 60 forward primers for TCR Vbeta segments and 13 reverse primers for TCR Jbeta segments was used in the multiplex PCR. The CDR3 region of rearranged TCR beta genes was amplified from genomic DNA by a multiplex PCR assay. The amplified TCR beta libraries were sequenced on the Illumina HiSeq System as 87-base-pair reads. In the paper's pipeline: Across the 670 or so repertoires, a later analysis counted 80 million or so unique TCR beta chains, around 11 million of which were shared by at least two donors. Raw reads were error-corrected and collapsed into unique sequences by a nearest-neighbor algorithm in which closely related sequences were merged to remove PCR and sequencing errors. V, D and J gene segments were assigned by aligning CDR3 sequences to IMGT reference sequences. For a sequence to be retained, at least a six-nucleotide match to both a V gene segment and a J gene segment was required. A rearrangement was called productive if the CDR3 had no stop codons and remained in frame with V and J, and every other rearrangement was called non-productive. Following IMGT convention, CDR3 was defined as the stretch from the second conserved V-encoded cysteine to the conserved J-encoded phenylalanine. Sequences without an unambiguous match to a single V gene segment were excluded from the earlier analysis of about 600 of the donors. An earlier analysis of fewer than 750 of the donors classified V segments as functional when productive rearrangements were above 56.7% and as segregating when the standard deviation between donors was above 5%. A statistical classification framework was built for diagnosing cytomegalovirus status from the catalog of TCR beta chain sequences. In a later analysis, TCR nucleotide sequences were compared against IMGT/GENE-DB human TR gene sequences so that V and J genes could be assigned. A later analysis assigned CDR3 sequences and most-parsimonious VDJ recombination scenarios with the TCRdist pipeline. In a later analysis, each TCR beta chain was defined by its CDR3 amino acid sequence together with its V-gene family, and reads without a unique V-gene family were excluded. A later analysis removed 450 to 600 highly shared, low-generation-probability nucleotide sequences to deal with suspected cross-contamination and a sequencing artifact. In a later analysis, a clonal expansion index for each public chain was calculated from normalized within-repertoire ranks of inferred template counts. In a later analysis, generation probabilities were computed using a VDJ recombination model fitted to out-of-frame rearrangements, and the results were checked against IGoR. A later analysis scored TCR-TCR, TCR-HLA and TCR-CMV co-occurrence with hypergeometric tests, applying a repertoire-size bias correction to TCR pairs. A later analysis estimated false discovery rates by permuting HLA or CMV assignments 20 times. In a later analysis, co-occurring TCRs were grouped with DBSCAN, and TCRdist sequence similarity was added when clustering was performed within HLA-allele-positive subsets. Repertoires with fewer than 30,000 or more than 120,000 public chains were left out of co-occurrence clustering, as were five repertoires with anomalous nucleotide sharing. The source is immuneACCESS, and TCRdb retained only in-frame sequences with V and J called. Part of the clones is not carried over; for the studies checked, unresolved V genes explain less than half of this, and the remainder is unexplained. V and J calls and clone size are copied from that table; D and trimming were computed from the DNA. The sample table contains fewer than 350,000 clones; only one count was recorded for roughly 90% of them. The top ten clonotypes cover approximately 2% of the sample.

In total, over 600 healthy bone marrow donors made up the cohort. At the time of sampling, every cohort member was nominally healthy, though immune exposures that went unrecorded were likely present. The donor was CMV seronegative and belonged to the group of approximately 320 seronegative cohort members. A peripheral blood sample was provided by each donor, and peripheral blood mononuclear cells were used for TCR beta sequencing. Genomic DNA was extracted from the blood cell samples with the Qiagen DNeasy Blood Extraction Kit. This sequence uses TRBV5-6 and TRBJ2-3; 7 nucleotides in the junction match TRBD2. The clonotype was recovered from a woman aged 18-30 years in good health and CMV-seronegative. What was sequenced was PBMCs. CDR3 region: CASTVRLAGTDTQYF. The nucleotides read TGTGCCAGCACCGTTCGGCTAGCGGGCACAGATACGCAGTATTTT.